This T cell receptor (beta chain) comes out of a study of blood T cells in healthy people across ages. Per the germline V gene, CDR1 is SGHRS and CDR2 is YFSETQ. V lost 0 bases, J lost 2 bases, and 3 bases stayed unmatched. This CDR3 has 16 amino acids. A second PCR of roughly 6 to 12 cycles used a sample-barcoded 5' primer and a J-beta primer mix. TCRdb fed the 5' RACE reads into MiXCR, producing one record per CDR3 protein. The data show about 1,500,000 distinct CDR3 sequences, under 30% seen once. This clonotype was seen many times. This receptor was obtained from a woman aged 25 to 39 in good health. The chain has TRBV5-1 and TRBJ2-1, with 9 bases identical to TRBD1. Input material: blood. CDR3 nucleotides: TGCGCCAGCAGCTTGGGAGGGACAGGGACCTACAATGAGCAGTTCTTC. Translating gives CASSLGGTGTYNEQFF.